The entry that follows covers one T cell receptor (beta chain) sequence. Antigen unknown. TCRdb's copy holds only in-frame clones and misses some; the assay was immunoSEQ multiplex PCR. This table has about 120,000 clones, about nine tenths appearing once. The CDR3 covers 14 residues. Germline assignment: CDR1 LNHDA and CDR2 SQIVND (reference sequence). The germline V and J ends were trimmed by 3 bases and 5 bases, with 11 bases remaining between them. This entry is derived from a study of T cell responses to AZD1222 COVID-19 vaccine. Study-level findings and limits: Clonal diversity may have been underestimated, and the donors were mostly white British, with more females than males. Close to half of all spike-specific TCRs reportedly target regions of the variants that are unmutated.

The receptor comes from an adult in good health. Material: peripheral blood, obtained on day 0 of AZD1222 vaccination. The J gene is TRBJ2-1, the V gene TRBV19; D possibly corresponds to TRBD2 (6 bases). The CDR3 region has the DNA TGTGCCAGTAGTATTGGAGGGATCCACAATGAGCAGTTCTTC. Residues: CASSIGGIHNEQFF. The variable domain in full, completed from reference TRBV19 and TRBJ2-1, reads DGGITQSPKYLFRKEGQNVTLSCEQNLNHDAMYWYRQDPGQGLRLIYYSQIVNDFQKGDIAEGYSVSREKKESFPLTVTSAQKNPTAFYLCASSIGGIHNEQFFGPGTRLTVL.